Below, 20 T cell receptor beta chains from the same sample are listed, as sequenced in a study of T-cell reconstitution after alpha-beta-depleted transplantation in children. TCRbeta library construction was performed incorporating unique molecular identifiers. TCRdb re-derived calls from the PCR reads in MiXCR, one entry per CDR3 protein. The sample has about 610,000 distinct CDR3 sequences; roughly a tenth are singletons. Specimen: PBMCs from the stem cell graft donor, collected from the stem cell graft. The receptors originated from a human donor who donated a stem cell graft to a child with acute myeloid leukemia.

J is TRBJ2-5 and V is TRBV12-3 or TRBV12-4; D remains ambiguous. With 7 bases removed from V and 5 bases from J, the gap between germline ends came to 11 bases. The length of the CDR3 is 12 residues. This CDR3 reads CASNGEGETQYF. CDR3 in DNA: TGTGCCAGCAATGGAGAAGGGGAGACCCAGTACTTC.

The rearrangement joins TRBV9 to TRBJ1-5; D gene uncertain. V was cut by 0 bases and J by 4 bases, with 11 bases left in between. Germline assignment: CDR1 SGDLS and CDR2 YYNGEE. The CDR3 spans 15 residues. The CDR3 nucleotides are TGTGCCAGCAGCGTAGGTGGAGGCCCGAATCAGCCCCAGCATTTT. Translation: CASSVGGGPNQPQHF.

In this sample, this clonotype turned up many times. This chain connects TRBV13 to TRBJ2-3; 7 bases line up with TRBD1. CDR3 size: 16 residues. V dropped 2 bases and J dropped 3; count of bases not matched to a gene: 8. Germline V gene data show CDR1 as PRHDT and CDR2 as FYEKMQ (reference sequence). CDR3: CASSLNLQGLTDTQYF. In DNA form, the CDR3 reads TGTGCCAGCAGCTTAAACCTACAGGGGTTAACAGATACGCAGTATTTT.

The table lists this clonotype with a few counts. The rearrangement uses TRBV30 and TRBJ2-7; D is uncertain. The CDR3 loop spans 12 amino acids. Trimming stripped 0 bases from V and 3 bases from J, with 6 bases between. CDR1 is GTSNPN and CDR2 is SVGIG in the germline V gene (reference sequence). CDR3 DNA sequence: TGTGCCTGGAGTGTCGGCTTCTACGAGCAGTACTTC. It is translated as CAWSVGFYEQYF. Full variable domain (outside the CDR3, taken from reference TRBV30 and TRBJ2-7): SQTIHQWPATLVQPVGSPLSLECTVEGTSNPNLYWYRQAAGRGLQLLFYSVGIGQISSEVPQNLSASRPQDRQFILSSKKLLLSDSGFYLCAWSVGFYEQYFGPGTRLTVT.

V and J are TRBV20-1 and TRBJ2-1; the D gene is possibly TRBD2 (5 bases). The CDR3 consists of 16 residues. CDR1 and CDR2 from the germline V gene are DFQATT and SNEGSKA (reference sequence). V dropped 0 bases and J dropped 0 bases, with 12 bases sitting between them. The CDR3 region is CSARDLRGPSYNEQFF. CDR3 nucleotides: TGCAGTGCTAGAGATCTCCGGGGTCCCTCCTACAATGAGCAGTTCTTC.

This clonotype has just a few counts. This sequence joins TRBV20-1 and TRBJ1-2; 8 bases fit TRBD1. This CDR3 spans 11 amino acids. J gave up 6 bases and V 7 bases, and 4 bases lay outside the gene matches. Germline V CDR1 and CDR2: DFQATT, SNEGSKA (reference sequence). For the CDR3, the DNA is TGCAGTGTTGCAGGGGGCAATGGCTACACCTTC. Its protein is CSVAGGNGYTF.

The CDR3 coding sequence is TGTGCCAGCAGTTTGTCGCTGGCTGGAAACACCATATATTTT. This sequence encodes CASSLSLAGNTIYF. This chain connects TRBV27 to TRBJ1-3; no definite D call. Trimming took 3 bases from V and 2 from J, leaving 8 bases between them. The CDR3 is 14 amino acids. CDR1 MNHEY and CDR2 SMNVEV come from the germline V gene (reference sequence).

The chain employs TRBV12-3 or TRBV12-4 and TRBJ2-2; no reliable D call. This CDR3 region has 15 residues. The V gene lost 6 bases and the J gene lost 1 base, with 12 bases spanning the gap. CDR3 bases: TGTGCCAGCAGGGAATATGCACAGAACACCGGGGAGCTGTTTTTT. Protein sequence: CASREYAQNTGELFF.

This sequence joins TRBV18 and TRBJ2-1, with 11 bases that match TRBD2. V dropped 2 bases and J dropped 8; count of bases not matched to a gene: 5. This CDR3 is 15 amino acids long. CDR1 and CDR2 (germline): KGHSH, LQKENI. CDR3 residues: CASSPSSGGNHEQFF. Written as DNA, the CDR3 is TGTGCCAGCTCACCATCTAGCGGGGGGAACCATGAGCAGTTCTTC.

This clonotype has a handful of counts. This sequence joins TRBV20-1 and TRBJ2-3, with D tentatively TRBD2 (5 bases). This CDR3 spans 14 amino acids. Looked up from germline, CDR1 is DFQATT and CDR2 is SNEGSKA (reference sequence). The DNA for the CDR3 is TGCAGCCATAACCAAGAGCGGAGCACAGATACGCAGTATTTT. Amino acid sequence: CSHNQERSTDTQYF.

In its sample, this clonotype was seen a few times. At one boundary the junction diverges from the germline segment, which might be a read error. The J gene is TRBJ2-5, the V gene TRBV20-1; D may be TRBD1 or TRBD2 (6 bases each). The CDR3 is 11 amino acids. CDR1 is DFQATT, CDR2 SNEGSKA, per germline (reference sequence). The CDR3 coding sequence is TGCAGTGCTAGTGAGGGGGGCAACGGACACTTC. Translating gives CSASEGGNGHF.

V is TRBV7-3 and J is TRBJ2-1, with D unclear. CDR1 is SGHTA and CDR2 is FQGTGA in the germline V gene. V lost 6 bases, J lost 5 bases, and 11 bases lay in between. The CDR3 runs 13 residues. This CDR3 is CASRSPGHNEQFF. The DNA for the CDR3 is TGTGCCAGCAGGTCGCCCGGGCACAATGAGCAGTTCTTC.

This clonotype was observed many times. The CDR3 region is CASSLSGGSFWQFF. CDR3 coding DNA: TGTGCCAGCAGCTTATCGGGCGGGAGTTTCTGGCAGTTCTTC. V is TRBV7-9 and J is TRBJ2-1; 7 nucleotides match TRBD2. The V gene's germline CDR1 is SEHNR and CDR2 FQNEAQ (reference sequence). Trimming cost V 2 bases and J 12 bases; bases outside gene matches: 10. This CDR3 contains 14 residues.

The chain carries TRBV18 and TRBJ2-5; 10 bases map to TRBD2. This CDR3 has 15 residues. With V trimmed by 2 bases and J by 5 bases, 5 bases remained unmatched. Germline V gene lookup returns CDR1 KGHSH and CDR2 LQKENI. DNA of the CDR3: TGTGCCAGCTCACCAAGGGCTAGCGGGAGTGAGACCCAGTACTTC. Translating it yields CASSPRASGSETQYF.

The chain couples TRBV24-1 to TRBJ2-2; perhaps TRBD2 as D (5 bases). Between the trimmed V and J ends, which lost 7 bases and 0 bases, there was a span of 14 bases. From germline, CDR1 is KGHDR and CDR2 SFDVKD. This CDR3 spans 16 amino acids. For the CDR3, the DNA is TGTGCCACCAGCGAAGGAGGCGCCTCGAACACCGGGGAGCTGTTTTTT. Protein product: CATSEGGASNTGELFF.

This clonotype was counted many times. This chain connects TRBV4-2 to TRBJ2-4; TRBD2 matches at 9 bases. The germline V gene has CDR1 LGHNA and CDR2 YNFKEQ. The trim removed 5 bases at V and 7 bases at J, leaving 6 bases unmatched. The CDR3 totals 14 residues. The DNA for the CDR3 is TGTGCCAGCAGCGGAATAGCGGGGGAGAACATTCAGTACTTC. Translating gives CASSGIAGENIQYF.

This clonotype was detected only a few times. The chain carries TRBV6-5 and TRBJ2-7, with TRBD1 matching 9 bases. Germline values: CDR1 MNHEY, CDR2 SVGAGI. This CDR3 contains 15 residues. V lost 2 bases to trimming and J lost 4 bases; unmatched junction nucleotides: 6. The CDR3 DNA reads TGTGCCAGCAGTTACACTTTCGGACAGGGGTACGAGCAGTACTTC. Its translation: CASSYTFGQGYEQYF.

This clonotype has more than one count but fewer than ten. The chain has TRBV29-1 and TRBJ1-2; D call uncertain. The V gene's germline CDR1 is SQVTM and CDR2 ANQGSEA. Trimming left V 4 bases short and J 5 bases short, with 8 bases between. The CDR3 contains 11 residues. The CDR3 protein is CSVGVGYGYTF. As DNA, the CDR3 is TGCAGCGTTGGGGTCGGGTATGGCTACACCTTC.

Here the CDR3 reads CASSLWGREDNEQFF. In DNA, the CDR3 is TGTGCCAGCAGCTTATGGGGGAGGGAGGACAATGAGCAGTTCTTC. The V call is TRBV11-2, the J call TRBJ2-1; 7 bases fit TRBD2. J was trimmed by 5 bases and V by 2 bases; bases with no gene match: 6. The CDR3 length is 15 residues. Germline V gives CDR1 SGHAT, CDR2 FQNNGV.

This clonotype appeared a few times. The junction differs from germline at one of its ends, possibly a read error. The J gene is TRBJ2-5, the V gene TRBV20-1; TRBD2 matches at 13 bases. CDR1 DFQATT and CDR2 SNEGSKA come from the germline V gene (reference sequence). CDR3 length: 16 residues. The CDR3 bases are TGCAGTGCCAGAGGACTAGCGGGAGTCCAGGCGGAGACCCAGTACTTC. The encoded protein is CSARGLAGVQAETQYF.